The 23 T cell receptor beta chains below were found in one sample sequenced in a study of tumor-infiltrating lymphocytes in localized non-small cell lung cancer. The method was immunoSEQ multiplex PCR; TCRdb's version includes in-frame clones alone and lacks a portion of them. The sample includes over 15,000 clones, approximately 70% of them seen just once. The sample comprised lung tumor tissue. The receptors were gathered from a human donor with non-small cell lung cancer.

V and J are TRBV28 and TRBJ2-3; 8 bases are a match to TRBD2. The CDR3 length is 16 residues. The V segment lost 5 bases and the J segment 1 base; nucleotides outside the gene matches: 8. CDR1 and CDR2 from the germline V gene are MDHEN and SYDVKM. CDR3 protein: CASSKLLAVRTDTQYF. The CDR3 DNA sequence: TGTGCCAGCAGTAAGTTACTAGCGGTACGCACAGATACGCAGTATTTT.

CDR3 sequence: CASSLRRENTEAFF. DNA for the CDR3: TGTGCCAGCAGCTTACGGCGGGAGAACACTGAAGCTTTCTTT. The rearrangement joins TRBV7-2 to TRBJ1-1; D is uncertain. Looked up from germline, CDR1 is SGHTA and CDR2 is FQGNSA. This CDR3 spans 14 amino acids. V lost 2 bases to trimming and J lost 1 base, with 8 bases between them.

In this sample, this clone turned up a few times. This chain uses TRBV10-2 with TRBJ1-3; D call uncertain. This CDR3 comprises 12 residues. From germline, CDR1 is WSHSY and CDR2 SAAADI. V was trimmed by 2 bases and J by 2 bases, leaving 1 base between them. CDR3 loop: CASSETGNTIYF. The CDR3 region has the DNA TGCGCCAGCAGTGAGACTGGAAACACCATATATTTT.

This chain joins TRBV15 and TRBJ1-1; D is undetermined. V gave up 2 bases and J gave up 6 bases, with 10 bases separating them. Germline CDR1 is LNHNV and CDR2 is YYDKDF (reference sequence). This CDR3 has 13 residues. The CDR3 loop reads CATSRQASAEAFF. DNA of the CDR3: TGTGCCACCAGCAGACAGGCTTCGGCTGAAGCTTTCTTT.

The V and J genes are TRBV5-1 and TRBJ2-7; 10 bases map to TRBD2. The ends lost 3 bases at V and 5 bases at J; junction bases unmatched: 5. Germline V gene sequence: CDR1 SGHRS, CDR2 YFSETQ. The CDR3 has 14 residues. CDR3 DNA sequence: TGCGCCAGCAGCTGGAGCGGGGGGGCACACGAGCAGTACTTC. The encoded protein is CASSWSGGAHEQYF. Supplemented by reference TRBV5-1 and TRBJ2-7, the full variable domain reads KAGVTQTPRYLIKTRGQQVTLSCSPISGHRSVSWYQQTPGQGLQFLFEYFSETQRNKGNFPGRFSGRQFSNSRSEMNVSTLELGDSALYLCASSWSGGAHEQYFGPGTRLTVT.

DNA for the CDR3: TGTGCCAGCAGCTTTTTCGACGGCGGGATGACTGAAGCTTTCTTT. It translates to CASSFFDGGMTEAFF. The V call is TRBV5-6, the J call TRBJ1-1; D not resolved. V was clipped by 2 bases and J by 5 bases, with 16 bases between them. This CDR3 spans 15 amino acids. In germline, CDR1 is SGHDT, CDR2 YYEEEE.

Comments on this clone: Different DNA sequences within this sample yield the same CDR3. The chain uses TRBV7-2 and TRBJ1-1; maybe TRBD1 (5 bases). Germline values: CDR1 SGHTA, CDR2 FQGNSA. V lost 5 bases, J lost 0 bases, and 10 bases lay in between. CDR3 length: 14 amino acids. In DNA, the CDR3 is TGTGCCAGCAGCCCGGGGGACTTGAACACTGAAGCTTTCTTT. Protein product: CASSPGDLNTEAFF. Using reference TRBV7-2 and TRBJ1-1 for the parts outside the CDR3, the full variable domain is GAGVSQSPSNKVTEKGKDVELRCDPISGHTALYWYRQSLGQGLEFLIYFQGNSAPDKSGLPSDRFSAERTGGSVSTLTIQRTQQEDSAVYLCASSPGDLNTEAFFGQGTRLTVV.

The V gene is TRBV27, the J gene TRBJ1-2; 11 positions match TRBD1. This CDR3 has 12 amino acids. Germline CDR1 reads MNHEY; CDR2 reads SMNVEV (reference sequence). Germline trimming cut 8 bases from V and 4 bases from J; bases unmatched to any gene: 0. DNA for the CDR3: TGTGCCAGCGGACAGGGGGCCTATGGCTACACCTTC. Translating gives CASGQGAYGYTF.

This clone is classed as medium-sized (0.01 to 0.1%). The chain recombines TRBV30 with TRBJ1-5; D uncertain. The germline V and J ends were trimmed by 0 bases and 0 bases, with 6 bases remaining between them. The CDR3 is 14 residues long. Germline V gene data show CDR1 as GTSNPN and CDR2 as SVGIG (reference sequence). The CDR3, as DNA: TGTGCCTGGAGTGTGAGAGATAGCAATCAGCCCCAGCATTTT. Amino acid sequence: CAWSVRDSNQPQHF.

There are a few counts of this clone. The chain carries TRBV7-9 and TRBJ2-4; D is perhaps TRBD1 or TRBD2 (5 bases each). CDR1 and CDR2 from the germline V gene are SEHNR and FQNEAQ (reference sequence). The CDR3 is made up of 14 amino acids. Trimming shortened V by 1 base and J by 1 base, and 5 bases separated the two germline ends. This chain's CDR3 is CASSLGGAKNIQYF. Written as DNA, the CDR3 is TGTGCCAGCAGCTTAGGGGGGGCCAAAAACATTCAGTACTTC.

The chain links TRBV4-3 to TRBJ2-2; 7 nucleotides align to TRBD2. The germline gives CDR1 LGHNA, CDR2 YSLEER. CDR3 length: 15 amino acids. Unmatched junction bases numbered 3, after V lost 4 bases and J lost 1 base. The CDR3 is CASSRVAGNTGELFF. CDR3 DNA sequence: TGCGCCAGCAGCCGGGTAGCGGGGAACACCGGGGAGCTGTTTTTT.

This rearrangement joins TRBV7-3 to TRBJ2-6; TRBD1 matches 10 bases. Losses at the gene ends were 6 bases for V and 2 bases for J; bases not matched to a gene: 1. CDR1 and CDR2 (germline): SGHTA, FQGTGA. The CDR3 spans 15 residues. CDR3 DNA sequence: TGTGCCAGCAGGACAGGGGGCGCTGGGGCCAACGTCCTGACTTTC. Protein: CASRTGGAGANVLTF.

This chain joins TRBV4-3 and TRBJ2-7, with a possible D match to TRBD2 (6 bases). Germline V lookup: CDR1 LGHNA, CDR2 YSLEER. There are 16 residues in the CDR3. Between the trimmed V and J ends, which lost 0 bases and 0 bases, there was a span of 12 bases. CDR3 sequence: CASSQDWGDSSYEQYF. CDR3 DNA: TGCGCCAGCAGCCAAGATTGGGGGGACTCCTCCTACGAGCAGTACTTC.

The gene calls are TRBV4-3 and TRBJ2-2; 8 bases are a match to TRBD2. Losses at the gene ends were 8 bases for V and 4 bases for J; bases not matched to a gene: 9. Germline-derived CDR1 and CDR2 are LGHNA and YSLEER. This CDR3 is built from 15 residues. The CDR3 DNA reads TGCGCCAGCGGGCGGGGGGAGTTAACCACCGGGGAGCTGTTTTTT. It yields the protein CASGRGELTTGELFF.

This rearrangement joins TRBV5-1 to TRBJ2-1; 8 bases map to TRBD2. This CDR3 contains 19 residues. Trimming took 0 bases from V and 0 from J; bases not matched to a gene: 11. Germline V CDR1 and CDR2: SGHRS, YFSETQ. CDR3 coding DNA: TGCGCCAGCAGCTTGGCCTCCCCTAGCGGGCTGAGCTCCTACAATGAGCAGTTCTTC. This codes for CASSLASPSGLSSYNEQFF. Using reference TRBV5-1 and TRBJ2-1 for the parts outside the CDR3, the full variable domain is KAGVTQTPRYLIKTRGQQVTLSCSPISGHRSVSWYQQTPGQGLQFLFEYFSETQRNKGNFPGRFSGRQFSNSRSEMNVSTLELGDSALYLCASSLASPSGLSSYNEQFFGPGTRLTVL.

This clone has only a few counts. This chain uses TRBV7-2 with TRBJ2-1, with a weak D call TRBD1 (6 bases). Trimming left V 5 bases short and J 2 bases short, with 16 bases between. Germline V gene lookup returns CDR1 SGHTA and CDR2 FQGNSA. CDR3 length equals 16 residues. This chain's CDR3 is CASSTQGGVTYNEQFF. DNA of the CDR3: TGTGCCAGCAGCACACAGGGTGGTGTAACCTACAATGAGCAGTTCTTC.

The J gene is TRBJ2-5, the V gene TRBV6-1, with 8 bases matching TRBD1. CDR1 is MNHNS and CDR2 is SASEGT in the germline V gene. Trimming removed 4 bases from V and 7 bases from J; junction bases left unmatched: 8. The CDR3 has 14 residues. CDR3 amino acids: CASSGGGQGVTQYF. CDR3 nucleotide sequence: TGTGCCAGCAGTGGCGGAGGACAGGGTGTGACCCAGTACTTC.

The CDR3 nucleotides are TGTGCCAGCAGCCACAGGACTAATCGGGGCGGGGAGCTGTTTTTT. It codes for CASSHRTNRGGELFF. J is TRBJ2-2 and V is TRBV7-9; D may be TRBD2 (6 bases). CDR1 SEHNR and CDR2 FQNEAQ come from the germline V gene (reference sequence). The CDR3 contains 15 residues. V was shortened by 5 bases and J by 7 bases, with 17 bases between the two germline ends.

This rearrangement joins TRBV5-8 to TRBJ2-3; 9 bases line up with TRBD2. V lost 1 base and J lost 3; bases outside the gene matches: 12. The CDR3 is 18 residues long. CDR1 SGHTS and CDR2 YDEGEE come from the germline V gene. CDR3 sequence (DNA): TGTGCCAGCAGCTTGATGGGCGGGGGGGCCCTATTGACAGATACGCAGTATTTT. Translation gives CASSLMGGGALLTDTQYF.

This clone was counted between two and nine times. The V call is TRBV5-1, the J call TRBJ2-3, with 10 nucleotides matching TRBD1. The CDR3 is 16 amino acids. Germline V lookup: CDR1 SGHRS, CDR2 YFSETQ. V lost 0 bases, J lost 4 bases, and 5 bases stayed unmatched. CDR3 amino acids: CASSLGAGQGPDTQYF. CDR3 bases: TGCGCCAGCAGCTTGGGGGCGGGACAGGGGCCAGATACGCAGTATTTT.

The table lists this clone with a count of one. The V call is TRBV7-9, the J call TRBJ1-5; the D is unclear. The V end was cut by 5 bases, the J end by 4 bases, with 9 bases between. Germline CDR1 reads SEHNR; CDR2 reads FQNEAQ (reference sequence). The CDR3 is 13 residues long. CDR3 residues: CASSPTTNQPQHF. In DNA form, the CDR3 reads TGTGCCAGCAGCCCCACCACGAATCAGCCCCAGCATTTT.

J is TRBJ1-2 and V is TRBV28; possible D gene TRBD1, 6 bases. The CDR3 is made up of 15 amino acids. Trimming stripped 2 bases from V and 5 bases from J, with 15 bases between. Germline V gives CDR1 MDHEN, CDR2 SYDVKM. The CDR3 DNA reads TGTGCCAGCAGTTTACGGGGGGCTGTAACATATGGCTACACCTTC. As protein: CASSLRGAVTYGYTF.

The chain is built from TRBV27 and TRBJ1-3; no reliable D call. This CDR3 comprises 17 residues. The V end was cut by 2 bases, the J end by 0 bases, with 14 bases between. CDR1 is MNHEY and CDR2 is SMNVEV in the germline V gene (reference sequence). The CDR3 DNA follows: TGTGCCAGCAGTTTAAGGGCCAATACCATCTCTGGAAACACCATATATTTT. This sequence encodes CASSLRANTISGNTIYF.